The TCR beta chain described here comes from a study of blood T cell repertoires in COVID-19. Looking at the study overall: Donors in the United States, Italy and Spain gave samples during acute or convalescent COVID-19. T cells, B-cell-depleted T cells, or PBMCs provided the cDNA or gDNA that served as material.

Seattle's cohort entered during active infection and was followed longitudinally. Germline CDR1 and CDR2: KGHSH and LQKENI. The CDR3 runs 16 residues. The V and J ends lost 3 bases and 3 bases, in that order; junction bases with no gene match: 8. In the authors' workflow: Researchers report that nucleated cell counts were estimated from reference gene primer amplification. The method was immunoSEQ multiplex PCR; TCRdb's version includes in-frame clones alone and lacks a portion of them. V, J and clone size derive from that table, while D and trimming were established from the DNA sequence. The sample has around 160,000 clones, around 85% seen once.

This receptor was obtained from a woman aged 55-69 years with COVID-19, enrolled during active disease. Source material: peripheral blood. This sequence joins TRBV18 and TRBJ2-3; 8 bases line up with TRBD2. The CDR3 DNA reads TGTGCCAGCTCACCCCAGGCCGGGGGGGTAACAGATACGCAGTATTTT. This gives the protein CASSPQAGGVTDTQYF.